The 6 T cell receptor beta chains below come from one sample, sequenced in a study of blood T cell repertoires in COVID-19. Profiling relied on immunoSEQ multiplex PCR, and the TCRdb table lists in-frame clones only, not all of them. The data contain 250,000 or so clones, around 86% of them singletons. The sequencing sample was made of PBMCs or T cells enriched from blood (not recorded which). Receptor source: a woman younger than 30 who had recovered from COVID-19.

CDR3 nucleotides: TGTGCCAGCCGCGGGGACTACGAGCAGTACTTC. Its translation is CASRGDYEQYF. This chain connects TRBV7-9 to TRBJ2-7, with D perhaps matching TRBD2 (6 bases). V shed 8 bases and J shed 3 bases, with 8 bases lying between them. Germline CDR1 reads SEHNR; CDR2 reads FQNEAQ (reference sequence). The CDR3 is 11 amino acids.

The genes are TRBV2 and TRBJ1-1; D is perhaps TRBD1 (6 bases). The germline V gene has CDR1 SNHLY and CDR2 FYNNEI. Trimming took off 2 bases at V and 7 bases at J, with 11 bases between the two ends. There are 13 residues in the CDR3. The CDR3 sequence: CASSETTTGEAFF. In DNA form, the CDR3 reads TGTGCCAGCAGTGAAACAACGACAGGTGAAGCTTTCTTT. Variable domain in full (rest from reference TRBV2 and TRBJ1-1): EPEVTQTPSHQVTQMGQEVILRCVPISNHLYFYWYRQILGQKVEFLVSFYNNEISEKSEIFDDQFSVERPDGSNFTLKIRSTKLEDSAMYFCASSETTTGEAFFGQGTRLTVV.

The rearrangement uses TRBV2 and TRBJ2-3, with 7 bases fitting TRBD2. Germline V gene sequence: CDR1 SNHLY, CDR2 FYNNEI. The CDR3 spans 15 residues. J lost 0 bases, V lost 6 bases, and 6 bases had no gene match. As DNA, the CDR3 is TGTGCCAGCAGCCGTAGCGGGCCGAGCACAGATACGCAGTATTTT. Encoded protein: CASSRSGPSTDTQYF.

The V gene is TRBV7-2, the J gene TRBJ2-7; no reliable D call. CDR1 and CDR2 (germline): SGHTA, FQGNSA. Between the trimmed V and J ends, which lost 1 base and 3 bases, there was a span of 7 bases. This CDR3 comprises 13 residues. CDR3 residues: CASSLEVSYEQYF. The CDR3 coding sequence is TGTGCCAGCAGCTTAGAAGTGAGCTACGAGCAGTACTTC.

The chain couples TRBV11-2 to TRBJ1-2; D uncertain. Germline V gives CDR1 SGHAT, CDR2 FQNNGV. This CDR3 has 15 amino acids. V lost 5 bases and J lost 4, with 17 bases in between. The CDR3 DNA follows: TGTGCCAGCAGCCTCCTGATCGACTCGGCCTATGGCTACACCTTC. Translating gives CASSLLIDSAYGYTF.

The rearrangement uses TRBV19 and TRBJ2-1, with TRBD1 as a possible D gene (5 bases). V lost 6 bases and J lost 0, with 12 bases in between. Germline V gene data show CDR1 as LNHDA and CDR2 as SQIVND (reference sequence). The CDR3 totals 15 residues. The CDR3 reads CASRWTSHSYNEQFF. The CDR3 DNA follows: TGTGCCAGTAGATGGACAAGTCACTCCTACAATGAGCAGTTCTTC.